These T cell receptor beta chains were read from a single sample in a study of blood T cell repertoires in COVID-19. Only in-frame clones appear in the TCRdb table, and some are missing; sequencing was by immunoSEQ multiplex PCR. Seen here are a few hundred thousand clones, about 85% observed once, and the top ten hold 6.5% to 9.5%. The sequencing sample was made of PBMCs or T cells enriched from blood (not recorded which). The receptors stem from a woman aged 55-69 years who had recovered from COVID-19. Both conserved end residues are part of each CDR3. Fields, in order: clone size, V gene, D gene, J gene, CDR3 DNA, CDR3 protein. A D gene is named only where the DNA matches it firmly. Rows give clone size only sometimes, using once, few, many, or a class for an expanded clone.

size: NA; V: TRBV4-1; D: NA; J: TRBJ1-1; DNA: TGCGCCAGCAGGGTTTCGACAGCGAACACTGAAGCTTTCTTT; CDR3: CASRVSTANTEAFF
size: NA; V: TRBV4-1; D: NA; J: TRBJ2-1; DNA: TGCGCCAGCAGCCAACCTACAGGGAGGGACTACAATGAGCAGTTCTTC; CDR3: CASSQPTGRDYNEQFF
size: NA; V: TRBV19; D: NA; J: TRBJ1-2; DNA: TGTGCCAGTAGTACAGACACGGGAGTCTATGGCTACACCTTC; CDR3: CASSTDTGVYGYTF
size: NA; V: TRBV3-1/TRBV3-2; D: NA; J: TRBJ2-2; DNA: TGTGCCAGCAGCCAAGGACTTGACACCGGGGAGCTGTTTTTT; CDR3: CASSQGLDTGELFF
size: NA; V: TRBV9; D: TRBD2; J: TRBJ2-7; DNA: TGCGCAAATAGCGGGGGGCAGGATCCCGCCAACTACGAGCAGTACTTC; CDR3: CANSGGQDPANYEQYF
size: NA; V: TRBV10-3; D: TRBD1; J: TRBJ1-1; DNA: TGTGCCATCGGCAGGGGGTTGAACACTGAAGCTTTCTTT; CDR3: CAIGRGLNTEAFF
size: NA; V: TRBV5-5; D: NA; J: TRBJ2-5; DNA: TGTGCCAGCAGCTTGATCTCCAGGGAACAAGAGACCCAGTACTTC; CDR3: CASSLISREQETQYF
size: NA; V: TRBV30; D: TRBD2; J: TRBJ2-1; DNA: TGTGCCTGGACCCGGACTAGCGGCTACAATGAGCAGTTCTTC; CDR3: CAWTRTSGYNEQFF
size: NA; V: TRBV2; D: TRBD1; J: TRBJ1-6; DNA: TGTGCCAGCAGCCTGACAGGGAGTAATTCACCCCTCCACTTT; CDR3: CASSLTGSNSPLHF
size: NA; V: TRBV14; D: NA; J: TRBJ1-5; DNA: TGTGCCAGCAGCTATCGACAGGTCAAACGTCAGCCCCAGCATTTT; CDR3: CASSYRQVKRQPQHF
size: NA; V: TRBV4-1; D: TRBD1; J: TRBJ2-1; DNA: TGCGCCAGCAGCCAAGTTAACCTGGGACAGAAGTTCTTC; CDR3: CASSQVNLGQKFF
size: NA; V: TRBV11-2; D: NA; J: TRBJ2-4; DNA: TGTGCCAGCAGCCCTGGCGGGAACATTCAGTACTTC; CDR3: CASSPGGNIQYF
size: NA; V: TRBV6-6; D: TRBD1; J: TRBJ1-6; DNA: TGTGCCAGCAGTCGGAGAACCGGGACAGCCGGCGTATCACCCCTCCACTTT; CDR3: CASSRRTGTAGVSPLHF
size: NA; V: TRBV5-4; D: NA; J: TRBJ2-5; DNA: TGTGCCAGCAGCCGGTGGGAGGCCCTGACGGCCCAGTACTTC; CDR3: CASSRWEALTAQYF
size: NA; V: TRBV27; D: TRBD1; J: TRBJ1-5; DNA: TGTGCCAGCAGTTTATCGGGGACAGGCTATAGCAATCAGCCCCAGCATTTT; CDR3: CASSLSGTGYSNQPQHF
size: NA; V: TRBV19; D: NA; J: TRBJ1-3; DNA: TGTGCCAGTAGTATCGGACTGGCCGGGGGAAACACCATATATTTT; CDR3: CASSIGLAGGNTIYF
size: once; V: TRBV14; D: NA; J: TRBJ1-3; DNA: TGTGCCAGCAGCCATATGAAACCTTTAGGGGCTGGAAACACCATATATTTT; CDR3: CASSHMKPLGAGNTIYF
size: NA; V: TRBV18; D: NA; J: TRBJ2-1; DNA: TGTGCCAGCTCACCAACCGCGGTGGGTGAGCAGTTCTTC; CDR3: CASSPTAVGEQFF
size: NA; V: TRBV9; D: TRBD1; J: TRBJ1-3; DNA: TGTGCCAGCAGCGTAGGGAACAGGGGGCCGGGAGGAAACACCATATATTTT; CDR3: CASSVGNRGPGGNTIYF
size: NA; V: TRBV5-1; D: NA; J: TRBJ2-7; DNA: TGCGCCAGCAGCGTAAACCCGAACACAGAGATTTACGAGCAGTACTTC; CDR3: CASSVNPNTEIYEQYF
size: once; V: TRBV15; D: NA; J: TRBJ1-4; DNA: TGTGCCACCAGCAGAGATCAGGGGAGAGGAACTAATGAAAAACTGTTTTTT; CDR3: CATSRDQGRGTNEKLFF
size: once; V: TRBV9; D: NA; J: TRBJ2-2; DNA: TGTGCCAGCAGCTTAGAAGGGACATTCCTACCCGCGAACACCGGGGAGCTGTTTTTT; CDR3: CASSLEGTFLPANTGELFF
size: NA; V: TRBV27; D: NA; J: TRBJ1-5; DNA: TGTGCCAGCAGTTTGAGCGGAATCAATCAGCCCCAGCATTTT; CDR3: CASSLSGINQPQHF
size: once; V: TRBV7-2; D: NA; J: TRBJ1-2; DNA: TGTGCCAGCAGCTTAGACAGGCAGGCCTTCTATGGCTACACCTTC; CDR3: CASSLDRQAFYGYTF
size: few; V: TRBV29-1; D: NA; J: TRBJ1-1; DNA: TGCAGCGTTGAAGGGCAGATGAACACTGAAGCTTTCTTT; CDR3: CSVEGQMNTEAFF
size: NA; V: TRBV7-9; D: NA; J: TRBJ2-3; DNA: TGTGCCAGCAGCTCAACAACATCCGGGACACGCACAGATACGCAGTATTTT; CDR3: CASSSTTSGTRTDTQYF
size: NA; V: TRBV11-3; D: NA; J: TRBJ2-3; DNA: TGTGCCAGCAGCTTAGATAGGGGGGGCAGAGATACGCAGTATTTT; CDR3: CASSLDRGGRDTQYF
size: NA; V: TRBV29-1; D: NA; J: TRBJ2-5; DNA: TGCAGCGTTGTGGTGGGGGGAGCAGAGACCCAGTACTTC; CDR3: CSVVVGGAETQYF
size: NA; V: TRBV9; D: NA; J: TRBJ2-3; DNA: TGTGCCAGCAGCGTGGGGCTCTCTGGGGATACGCAGTATTTT; CDR3: CASSVGLSGDTQYF
size: NA; V: TRBV5-1; D: TRBD2; J: TRBJ2-5; DNA: TGCGCCAGCAGCCAATCTCTAGCGGCCCAAGAGACCCAGTACTTC; CDR3: CASSQSLAAQETQYF
size: NA; V: TRBV5-1; D: NA; J: TRBJ2-1; DNA: TGCGCCAGCAGCGGAGGATTCGGCAATCTAAGGTTCTTC; CDR3: CASSGGFGNLRFF
size: NA; V: TRBV3-1/TRBV3-2; D: NA; J: TRBJ2-2; DNA: TGTGCCAGCAGCCCCGGGGGCGGGGAGCTGTTTTTT; CDR3: CASSPGGGELFF
size: NA; V: TRBV19; D: NA; J: TRBJ2-3; DNA: TGTGCCAGTAGTCTACAGGGTTATAGCACAGATACGCAGTATTTT; CDR3: CASSLQGYSTDTQYF
size: NA; V: TRBV9; D: NA; J: TRBJ2-1; DNA: TGTGCCAGCAGCGTAGCGGCTAGCGCTTCTCAGGGTGAGCAGTTCTTC; CDR3: CASSVAASASQGEQFF
size: NA; V: TRBV7-2; D: TRBD2; J: TRBJ2-4; DNA: TGTGCCAGCAGCCGGACTAGCGGGGTTCTATTAGCCAAAAACATTCAGTACTTC; CDR3: CASSRTSGVLLAKNIQYF
size: NA; V: TRBV6-1; D: NA; J: TRBJ2-5; DNA: TGTGCCAGCAGTGAAGTTCAGGGGAAGTGGGAGACCCAGTACTTC; CDR3: CASSEVQGKWETQYF
size: NA; V: TRBV20-1; D: NA; J: TRBJ1-2; DNA: TGCAGTGCAAATCAACAGGTCTACTACACCTTC; CDR3: CSANQQVYYTF
size: NA; V: TRBV30; D: NA; J: TRBJ1-2; DNA: TGTGCCTGGAGCCCCCGGGCTAACTATGGCTACACCTTC; CDR3: CAWSPRANYGYTF
size: NA; V: TRBV5-5; D: NA; J: TRBJ1-1; DNA: TGTGCCAGCAGCTTGAAGGTAAGGGGCGCTGAAGCTTTCTTT; CDR3: CASSLKVRGAEAFF
size: NA; V: TRBV5-4; D: NA; J: TRBJ1-1; DNA: TGTGCCAGCACCCCGCAGGGCCTTTGGACTGAAGCTTTCTTT; CDR3: CASTPQGLWTEAFF
size: NA; V: TRBV4-1; D: NA; J: TRBJ2-2; DNA: TGCGCCAGCAGCCAACCCCATGAGGGGGACCCCGGGGAGCTGTTTTTT; CDR3: CASSQPHEGDPGELFF
size: once; V: TRBV12-5; D: NA; J: TRBJ1-2; DNA: TGTGCTACAAGAGAGGAGGGACCAGGTGGCTACACCTTC; CDR3: CATREEGPGGYTF
size: NA; V: TRBV14; D: NA; J: TRBJ1-3; DNA: TGTGCCAGCAGCCAAGAGAGGCCGTCCACCATATATTTT; CDR3: CASSQERPSTIYF
size: NA; V: TRBV12-5; D: TRBD1; J: TRBJ1-5; DNA: TGTGCTAGTGACACATCGGACAGGCCTAATCAGCCCCAGCATTTT; CDR3: CASDTSDRPNQPQHF
size: NA; V: TRBV19; D: TRBD1; J: TRBJ1-1; DNA: TGTGCCAGTAGTATTCCCGGGACAGGGGCTTTCTTT; CDR3: CASSIPGTGAFF
size: NA; V: TRBV25-1; D: NA; J: TRBJ1-1; DNA: TGTGCCAGCAGTGGGGAGTACATGAACACTGAAGCTTTCTTT; CDR3: CASSGEYMNTEAFF
size: NA; V: TRBV12-1; D: NA; J: TRBJ1-2; DNA: TGTGCCAGCAGCTTAAGGGACAGGATGTTCTTTGGCTACACCTTC; CDR3: CASSLRDRMFFGYTF
size: NA; V: TRBV15; D: NA; J: TRBJ1-2; DNA: TGTGCCACCAGCCCTCACCTTGGACAGAACTATGGCTACACCTTC; CDR3: CATSPHLGQNYGYTF
size: NA; V: TRBV5-4; D: TRBD1; J: TRBJ1-6; DNA: TGTGCCAGCAGCTACGAGGGGGCGTCCTATAATTCACCCCTCCACTTT; CDR3: CASSYEGASYNSPLHF
size: NA; V: TRBV10-3; D: NA; J: TRBJ2-1; DNA: TGTGCCATCAGTGTTGAGGGCCGGGAGCAGTTCTTC; CDR3: CAISVEGREQFF
size: NA; V: TRBV30; D: NA; J: TRBJ2-2; DNA: TGTGCCGGGGAGGTGACAGGGTATTACGGGGAGCTGTTTTTT; CDR3: CAGEVTGYYGELFF
size: NA; V: TRBV5-1; D: NA; J: TRBJ1-2; DNA: TGCGCCAGCAGCTTGGCCGGGCAGGGACTCTGGGAGGCCTTC; CDR3: CASSLAGQGLWEAF
size: NA; V: TRBV25-1; D: NA; J: TRBJ2-5; DNA: TGTGCCAGCAGTGACCCCGGGCGGGCGACCCAGTACTTC; CDR3: CASSDPGRATQYF
size: NA; V: TRBV4-1; D: NA; J: TRBJ2-3; DNA: TGCGCCAGCAGCCAAGATATGAGGACAGATACGCAGTATTTT; CDR3: CASSQDMRTDTQYF
size: NA; V: TRBV2; D: NA; J: TRBJ1-4; DNA: TGTGCCAGCAGTGAAGCGAGAACAGGGTATCCTGAAAAACTGTTTTTT; CDR3: CASSEARTGYPEKLFF
size: NA; V: TRBV19; D: NA; J: TRBJ1-6; DNA: TGTGCCAGTAGAGAGACAGCCAGAGGGGGTTCACCCCTCCACTTT; CDR3: CASRETARGGSPLHF
size: NA; V: TRBV11-2; D: NA; J: TRBJ1-2; DNA: TGTGCCAGCAGCTTAACAGGAACCTATGGCTACACCTTC; CDR3: CASSLTGTYGYTF